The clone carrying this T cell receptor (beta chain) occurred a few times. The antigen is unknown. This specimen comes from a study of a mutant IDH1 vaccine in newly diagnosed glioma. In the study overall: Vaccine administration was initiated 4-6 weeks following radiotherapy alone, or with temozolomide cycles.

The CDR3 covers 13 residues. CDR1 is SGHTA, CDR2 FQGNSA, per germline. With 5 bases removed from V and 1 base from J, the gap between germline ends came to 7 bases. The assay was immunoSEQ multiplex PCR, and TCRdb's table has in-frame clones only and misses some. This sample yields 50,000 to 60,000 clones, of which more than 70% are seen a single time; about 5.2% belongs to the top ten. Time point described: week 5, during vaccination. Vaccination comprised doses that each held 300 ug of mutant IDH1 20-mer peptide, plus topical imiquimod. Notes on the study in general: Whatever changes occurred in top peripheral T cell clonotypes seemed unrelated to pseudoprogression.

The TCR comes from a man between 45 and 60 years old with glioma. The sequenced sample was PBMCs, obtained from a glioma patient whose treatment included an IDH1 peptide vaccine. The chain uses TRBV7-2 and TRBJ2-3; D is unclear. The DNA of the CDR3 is TGTGCCAGCAGCCGGGCCCGCACAGATACGCAGTATTTT. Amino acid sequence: CASSRARTDTQYF.